The 9 T cell receptor beta chains listed next were all sequenced from one sample in a study of blood T cell repertoires in COVID-19. TCRdb keeps only in-frame clones here, not all; method: immunoSEQ multiplex PCR. The table lists 75,000 or so clones, roughly 80% of them singletons. Sequences were obtained from peripheral blood. The receptors were sampled from a woman between 70 and 85 years old with acute or convalescent COVID-19.

In this sample, this clone turned up many times. The chain combines TRBV4-1 with TRBJ1-5, with D tentatively TRBD1 (6 bases). CDR1 is MGHRA and CDR2 is YSYEKL in the germline V gene. This CDR3 is built from 15 residues. Trimming stripped 3 bases from V and 2 bases from J, with 11 bases between. CDR3 DNA: TGCGCCAGCAGCCAGGACAGCGCCGGCAATCAGCCCCAGCATTTT. It yields the protein CASSQDSAGNQPQHF.

This clone was counted between two and nine times. The V gene is TRBV3-1 (or the pseudogene TRBV3-2), the J gene TRBJ1-1; 7 bases map to TRBD1. The CDR3 spans 12 residues. V shed 4 bases, J shed 11 bases, and the junction held 7 bases outside the gene matches. CDR1 is LGHDT and CDR2 is YNNKEL in the germline V gene (reference sequence). The CDR3 bases are TGTGCCAGCAGCCCTTTACAGGGGTCGGCTTTCTTT. Residues: CASSPLQGSAFF.

The chain recombines TRBV29-1 with TRBJ2-1; 8 positions agree with TRBD1. Trimming took 4 bases from V and 8 from J; bases not matched to a gene: 10. Germline loops: CDR1 SQVTM, CDR2 ANQGSEA. This CDR3 spans 14 amino acids. The chain's CDR3 is CSVVSKTRGHEQFF. The CDR3 DNA reads TGCAGCGTTGTAAGTAAGACCAGGGGGCATGAGCAGTTCTTC.

The chain uses TRBV24-1 and TRBJ2-1; possible D gene TRBD1, 6 bases. This CDR3 contains 14 residues. Trimming left V 9 bases short and J 8 bases short, with 19 bases between. Germline CDR1 and CDR2: KGHDR and SFDVKD. The CDR3 nucleotides are TGTGCCACCCGGCCAGGGGAATCAGTGGATGAGCAGTTCTTC. As protein: CATRPGESVDEQFF.

The chain employs TRBV11-2 and TRBJ1-5; no clear D gene. The CDR3 has 16 residues. Trimming took off 2 bases at V and 6 bases at J, with 17 bases between the two ends. The germline V gene encodes CDR1 SGHAT and CDR2 FQNNGV. This CDR3 is CASSLSSTAGSQPQHF. DNA of the CDR3: TGTGCCAGCAGCTTAAGTAGCACGGCGGGGTCTCAGCCCCAGCATTTT.

This sequence joins TRBV5-5 and TRBJ2-1, with 10 nucleotides matching TRBD2. CDR3 length: 16 amino acids. Trimming removed 4 bases from V and 8 bases from J; junction bases left unmatched: 12. The germline gives CDR1 SGHKS, CDR2 YYEKEE (reference sequence). The CDR3 spells CASSPKAGGPTHEQFF. The CDR3 nucleotides are TGTGCCAGCAGCCCCAAAGCGGGAGGGCCGACCCATGAGCAGTTCTTC.

The chain recombines TRBV5-5 with TRBJ1-2; possibly TRBD1 for D (5 bases). The CDR3 length is 15 residues. V lost 0 bases and J 2 bases, leaving 11 bases between the germline ends. Germline V CDR1 and CDR2: SGHKS, YYEKEE (reference sequence). The CDR3 sequence is CASSLAGQGNYGYTF. CDR3 DNA: TGTGCCAGCAGCTTGGCGGGTCAGGGAAACTATGGCTACACCTTC.

V gene TRBV7-3 combines with J gene TRBJ2-1; TRBD2 matches at 13 bases. The CDR3 length is 15 residues. V gave up 5 bases and J gave up 4 bases; unmatched junction bases: 2. In germline, CDR1 is SGHTA, CDR2 FQGTGA. CDR3 region: CASSTSGRVYNEQFF. In nucleotides, the CDR3 is TGTGCCAGCAGCACTAGCGGGAGGGTTTACAATGAGCAGTTCTTC.

Turning to this clone: Within the sample, other DNA sequences also encode this same CDR3. V usage is TRBV6-1 and J usage is TRBJ1-5, with TRBD1 matching over 8 bases. There are 16 residues in the CDR3. The germline V gene has CDR1 MNHNS and CDR2 SASEGT. Trimming removed 2 bases from V and 1 base from J; junction bases left unmatched: 4. Written as DNA, the CDR3 is TGTGCCAGCAGTGAACAGGGGGCTTTAAGCAATCAGCCCCAGCATTTT. Translation gives CASSEQGALSNQPQHF.